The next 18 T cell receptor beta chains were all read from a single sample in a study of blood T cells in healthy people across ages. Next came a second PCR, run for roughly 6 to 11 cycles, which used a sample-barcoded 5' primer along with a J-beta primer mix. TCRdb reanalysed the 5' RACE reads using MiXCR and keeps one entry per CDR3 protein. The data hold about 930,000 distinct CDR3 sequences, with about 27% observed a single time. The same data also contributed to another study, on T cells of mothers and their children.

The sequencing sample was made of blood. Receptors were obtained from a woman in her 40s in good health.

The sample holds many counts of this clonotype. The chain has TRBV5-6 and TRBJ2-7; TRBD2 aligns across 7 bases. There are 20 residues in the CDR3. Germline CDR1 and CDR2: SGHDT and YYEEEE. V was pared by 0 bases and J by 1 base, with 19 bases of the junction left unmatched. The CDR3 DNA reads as TGTGCCAGCAGCTTGGCAAGTGGAGCGGGGTACACTTTAAATTCCTACGAGCAGTACTTC. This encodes CASSLASGAGYTLNSYEQYF. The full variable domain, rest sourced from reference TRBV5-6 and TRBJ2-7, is DAGVTQSPTHLIKTRGQQVTLRCSPKSGHDTVSWYQQALGQGPQFIFQYYEEEERQRGNFPDRFSGHQFPNYSSELNVNALLLGDSALYLCASSLASGAGYTLNSYEQYFGPGTRLTVT.

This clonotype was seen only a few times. CDR3 amino acids: CASSLAGDSQFF. CDR3 bases: TGTGCCAGCAGTTTAGCGGGGGACTCTCAGTTCTTC. This chain connects TRBV12-3 or TRBV12-4 to TRBJ2-1; D is perhaps TRBD2 (6 bases). V dropped 0 bases and J dropped 13 bases, with 10 bases sitting between them. The CDR3 is 12 amino acids.

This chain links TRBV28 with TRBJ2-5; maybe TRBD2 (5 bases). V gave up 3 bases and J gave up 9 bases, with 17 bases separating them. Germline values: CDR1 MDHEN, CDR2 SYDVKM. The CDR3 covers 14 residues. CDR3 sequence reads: CASSFPVEGRAQYF. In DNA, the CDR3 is TGTGCCAGCAGTTTTCCCGTCGAGGGTAGAGCCCAGTACTTC.

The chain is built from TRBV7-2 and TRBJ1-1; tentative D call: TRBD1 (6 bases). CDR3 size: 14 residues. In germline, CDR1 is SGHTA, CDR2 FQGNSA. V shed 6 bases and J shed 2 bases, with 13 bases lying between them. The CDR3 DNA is TGTGCCAGCAGGGCACAAGGGACAAACACTGAAGCTTTCTTT. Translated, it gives CASRAQGTNTEAFF. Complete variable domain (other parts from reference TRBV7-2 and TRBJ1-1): GAGVSQSPSNKVTEKGKDVELRCDPISGHTALYWYRQSLGQGLEFLIYFQGNSAPDKSGLPSDRFSAERTGGSVSTLTIQRTQQEDSAVYLCASRAQGTNTEAFFGQGTRLTVV.

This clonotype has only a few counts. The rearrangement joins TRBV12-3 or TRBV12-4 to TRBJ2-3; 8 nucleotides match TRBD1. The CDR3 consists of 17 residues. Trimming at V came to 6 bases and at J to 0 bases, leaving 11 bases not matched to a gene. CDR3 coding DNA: TGTGCCAGCAGCCCCTCCGGGACAGGAGCTAGCACAGATACGCAGTATTTT. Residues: CASSPSGTGASTDTQYF.

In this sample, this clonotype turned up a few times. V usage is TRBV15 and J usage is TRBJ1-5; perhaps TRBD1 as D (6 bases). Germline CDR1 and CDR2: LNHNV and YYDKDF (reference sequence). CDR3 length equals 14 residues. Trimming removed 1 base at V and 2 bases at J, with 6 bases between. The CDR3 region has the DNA TGTGCCACCAGCAGAGCAGGGGGCAATCAGCCCCAGCATTTT. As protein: CATSRAGGNQPQHF.

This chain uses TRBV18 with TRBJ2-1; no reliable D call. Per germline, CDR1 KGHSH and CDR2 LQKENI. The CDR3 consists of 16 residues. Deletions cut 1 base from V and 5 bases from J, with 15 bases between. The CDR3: CASSPRGSGFNNEQFF. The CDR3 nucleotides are TGTGCCAGCTCACCACGCGGCTCTGGGTTCAACAATGAGCAGTTCTTC.

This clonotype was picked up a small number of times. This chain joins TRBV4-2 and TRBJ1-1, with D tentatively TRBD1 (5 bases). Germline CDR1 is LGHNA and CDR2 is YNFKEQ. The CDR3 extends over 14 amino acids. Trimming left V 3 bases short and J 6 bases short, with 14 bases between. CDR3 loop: CASSHQGRDPEAFF. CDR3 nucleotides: TGTGCCAGCAGCCATCAGGGACGGGATCCTGAAGCTTTCTTT.

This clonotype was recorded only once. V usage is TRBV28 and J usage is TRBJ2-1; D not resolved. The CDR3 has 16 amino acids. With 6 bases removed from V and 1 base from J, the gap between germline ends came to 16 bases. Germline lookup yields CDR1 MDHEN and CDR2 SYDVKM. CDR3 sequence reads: CASRTVNSYSYNEQFF. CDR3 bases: TGTGCCAGCAGAACAGTAAATTCATATTCCTACAATGAGCAGTTCTTC.

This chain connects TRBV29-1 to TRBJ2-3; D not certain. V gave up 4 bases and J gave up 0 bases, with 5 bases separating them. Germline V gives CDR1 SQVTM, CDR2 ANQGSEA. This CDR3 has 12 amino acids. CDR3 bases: TGCAGCGTTGCCCCGAGCACAGATACGCAGTATTTT. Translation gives CSVAPSTDTQYF.

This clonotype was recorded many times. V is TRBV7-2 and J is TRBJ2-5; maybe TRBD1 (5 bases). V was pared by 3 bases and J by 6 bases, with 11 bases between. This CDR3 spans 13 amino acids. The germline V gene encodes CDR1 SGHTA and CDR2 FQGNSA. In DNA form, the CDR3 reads TGTGCCAGCAGCTTGGCTGGGGCGCAGACCCAGTACTTC. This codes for CASSLAGAQTQYF.

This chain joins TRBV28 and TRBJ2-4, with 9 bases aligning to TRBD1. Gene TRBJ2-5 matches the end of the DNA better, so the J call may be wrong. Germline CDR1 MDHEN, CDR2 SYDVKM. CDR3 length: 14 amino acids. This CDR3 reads CASRPQGARETQYF. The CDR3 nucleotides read TGTGCCAGCAGGCCACAGGGGGCGCGGGAGACCCAGTACTTC.

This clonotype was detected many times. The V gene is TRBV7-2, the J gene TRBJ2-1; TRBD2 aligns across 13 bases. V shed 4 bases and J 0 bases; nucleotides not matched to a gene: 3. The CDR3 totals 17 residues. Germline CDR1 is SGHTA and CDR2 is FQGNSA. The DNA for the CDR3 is TGTGCCAGCAGCTCCTGGACTAGCGGGGGCTCCTACAATGAGCAGTTCTTC. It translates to CASSSWTSGGSYNEQFF.

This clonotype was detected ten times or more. DNA for the CDR3: TGTGCCATCAGTGAATACTCGGGACAGCCCCAAGAGACCCAGTACTTC. Encoded protein: CAISEYSGQPQETQYF. The J gene is TRBJ2-5, the V gene TRBV10-3, with 7 bases aligning to TRBD1. CDR1 is ENHRY, CDR2 SYGVKD, per germline. The CDR3 is 16 residues long. J lost 1 base, V lost 3 bases, and 8 bases had no gene match.

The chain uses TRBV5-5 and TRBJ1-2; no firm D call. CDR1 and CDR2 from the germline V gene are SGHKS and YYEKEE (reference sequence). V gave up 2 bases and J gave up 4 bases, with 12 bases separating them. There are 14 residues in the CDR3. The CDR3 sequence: CASSLGQTVYGYTF. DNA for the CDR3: TGTGCCAGCAGCTTAGGGCAGACCGTCTATGGCTACACCTTC.

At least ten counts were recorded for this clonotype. DNA of the CDR3: TGCGCCAGCAGCCCAGGACTAGCGGGAGGATACGAGCAGTACTTC. Protein product: CASSPGLAGGYEQYF. The chain links TRBV4-1 to TRBJ2-7; 14 nucleotides line up with TRBD2. Looked up from germline, CDR1 is MGHRA and CDR2 is YSYEKL. The CDR3 is 15 amino acids. The V and J ends lost 4 bases and 4 bases, in that order; junction bases with no gene match: 3.

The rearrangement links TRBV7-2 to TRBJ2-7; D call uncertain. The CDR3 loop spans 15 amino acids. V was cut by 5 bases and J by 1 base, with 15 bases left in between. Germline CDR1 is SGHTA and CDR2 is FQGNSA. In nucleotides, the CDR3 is TGTGCCAGCAGCGCAACCCAGGTCCTATCCTACGAGCAGTACTTC. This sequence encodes CASSATQVLSYEQYF.

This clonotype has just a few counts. CDR3 DNA sequence: TGTGCCATCAGTGAAGTCGGCCCGTCGCTAAACTATGGCTACACCTTC. Encoded protein: CAISEVGPSLNYGYTF. The chain joins TRBV10-3 to TRBJ1-2; D remains unclear. The V and J ends lost 3 bases and 2 bases respectively, with 16 bases between them. The CDR3 has 16 amino acids. CDR1 and CDR2 from the germline V gene are ENHRY and SYGVKD.